A selection of T cell receptor beta chains follows, all from one sample in a study of cytomegalovirus exposure and HLA in healthy donors. Clones were read by immunoSEQ multiplex PCR, and TCRdb kept only the in-frame ones, dropping some. The top ten clones hold less than 3% of a sample with approximately 150,000 clones, 65% to 90% of them seen once. Sequencing used PBMCs. Every receptor here comes from a woman aged 30 to 39 in good health and CMV-seronegative. The CDR3 runs from the conserved cysteine through the conserved F or W. A D gene is named only where the DNA matches it firmly. Size is stated for part of the rows, as once, few or many counts, or as a class when the clone is expanded.

v_call	clone_size	j_call	d_call	cdr3_nt	cdr3_aa
TRBV28	NA	TRBJ2-3	NA	TGTGCCAGCAGTCTCGGACTGCGGCCGCGAGATACGCAGTATTTT	CASSLGLRPRDTQYF
TRBV5-4	NA	TRBJ2-1	NA	TGTGCCAGCAGCTCCGGGAGCGCCAAAGAGCAGTTCTTC	CASSSGSAKEQFF
TRBV30	NA	TRBJ2-7	NA	TGTGCCTGGACCCCGCGGCAGAATCCCTACGAGCAGTACTTC	CAWTPRQNPYEQYF
TRBV19	NA	TRBJ1-2	TRBD1	TGTGCCAGTAGTAGGATGGACAGGGCTGGCTACACCTTC	CASSRMDRAGYTF
TRBV28	NA	TRBJ2-4	TRBD1	TGTGCCAGCAGTTTACTAGGGACAGGGGTCACGGGGGACATTCAGTACTTC	CASSLLGTGVTGDIQYF
TRBV18	NA	TRBJ1-2	NA	TGTGCCAGCTCAGCGGGAGAGCGCTATGGCTACACCTTC	CASSAGERYGYTF
TRBV6-1	few	TRBJ2-5	TRBD1	TGTGCCATCAGTGAGAACCTGCAGGGGGCGGCGGGAGAGACCCAGTACTTC	CAISENLQGAAGETQYF
TRBV9	few	TRBJ1-3	NA	TGTGCCAGCAGCGTAGGTGACGCCGGGGCTGGAAACACCATATATTTT	CASSVGDAGAGNTIYF
TRBV11-2	NA	TRBJ2-5	NA	TGTGCCAGCAGCTCTCGAGGGGGTCGAGAGACCCAGTACTTC	CASSSRGGRETQYF
TRBV6-5	once	TRBJ2-7	NA	TGTGCCAGCAGGCGGACACCTTACGAGCAGTACTTC	CASRRTPYEQYF
TRBV11-3	NA	TRBJ2-1	NA	TGTGCCAGCAGCTTCAGGGAAAATGAGCAGTTCTTC	CASSFRENEQFF
TRBV5-4	NA	TRBJ2-5	NA	TGTGCCAGCAGCTTGGGGCAGGGGCAAGAGACCCAGTACTTC	CASSLGQGQETQYF
TRBV7-9	NA	TRBJ2-7	TRBD2	TGTGCCAGCAGTTTTACTAGCGGGGGGTCCTACGAGCAGTACTTC	CASSFTSGGSYEQYF
TRBV27	NA	TRBJ2-7	TRBD1	TGTGCCAGCACAGAACAGGGGGCGAGCGACGAGCAGTACTTC	CASTEQGASDEQYF
TRBV7-9	NA	TRBJ2-7	NA	TGTGCCAGCAGCTTAGGCGGGGCCCCCTACGAGCAGTACTTC	CASSLGGAPYEQYF
TRBV5-1	NA	TRBJ1-1	NA	TGCGCCAGCAGCTTGGACATCTCGAACACTGAAGCTTTCTTT	CASSLDISNTEAFF
TRBV27	NA	TRBJ1-5	NA	TGTGCCAGCAGTTCGTATCAGGGGTATAGCAATCAGCCCCAGCATTTT	CASSSYQGYSNQPQHF
TRBV19	NA	TRBJ2-1	TRBD2	TGTGCCAGTGGGGGTGGGGCGGGGGGGCCGAGTGAGCAGTTCTTC	CASGGGAGGPSEQFF
TRBV7-2	NA	TRBJ2-2	NA	TGTGCCAGCAGCTTAGTTTCACGAGAGAACACCGGGGAGCTGTTTTTT	CASSLVSRENTGELFF
TRBV7-2	NA	TRBJ1-2	NA	TGTGCCAGCAGCCCTGTGGGGGGGTCGAACTATGGCTACACCTTC	CASSPVGGSNYGYTF
TRBV5-1	NA	TRBJ2-7	NA	TGCGCCAGCAGCACAGGTCGAAGAGGCGAGCAGTACTTC	CASSTGRRGEQYF
TRBV27	NA	TRBJ2-1	TRBD2	TGTGCCAGCAGTCGGACCCTAGCGGGGGGGCGAGCCAATGAGCAGTTCTTC	CASSRTLAGGRANEQFF
TRBV7-6	NA	TRBJ2-2	TRBD1	TGTGCCAGCAGCTTAGCCCTTCCTTGGACAGGGAGCCCAGCGAACACCGGGGAGCTGTTTTTT	CASSLALPWTGSPANTGELFF
TRBV2	NA	TRBJ2-1	NA	TGTGCCAGCAGTGCCAGACTAGAGGGTGAGCAGTTCTTC	CASSARLEGEQFF
TRBV15	few	TRBJ1-2	NA	TGTGCCACCAGCAGAGATATAAACTATGGCTACACCTTC	CATSRDINYGYTF
TRBV7-2	once	TRBJ1-6	TRBD1	TGTGCCAGCAGCCAGGGGGAAGGCCTATCACCCCTCCACTTT	CASSQGEGLSPLHF
TRBV30	NA	TRBJ1-2	NA	TGTGCCTGGAGTGTGGTGGGCAGTGGCTACACCTTC	CAWSVVGSGYTF
TRBV19	NA	TRBJ1-6	NA	TGTGCCAGTAGTACCGACAGCCTCAATTCACCCCTCCACTTT	CASSTDSLNSPLHF
TRBV6-5	NA	TRBJ2-5	TRBD1	TGTGCCAGCAGCCCCCAAGTGACAGGGAAAGAGACCCAGTACTTC	CASSPQVTGKETQYF
TRBV9	NA	TRBJ1-2	TRBD1	TGTGCCAGCACCGCCGGGACAGCCAACTATGGCTACACCTTC	CASTAGTANYGYTF
TRBV5-1	NA	TRBJ2-3	NA	TGCGCCAGCAGCTTGGGGCCTAGCACAGATACGCAGTATTTT	CASSLGPSTDTQYF
TRBV2	few	TRBJ1-5	TRBD1	TGTGCCAGCCGTAGACAGGGGATGGGTCAGCCCCAGCATTTT	CASRRQGMGQPQHF
TRBV5-1	few	TRBJ2-7	TRBD2	TGCGCCAGCAGCCCGGACCCCGCGGGGGGGGAGCAGTACTTC	CASSPDPAGGEQYF
TRBV19	once	TRBJ1-1	NA	TGTGCCAGTAGTATAGCCATGAACACTGAAGCTTTCTTT	CASSIAMNTEAFF
TRBV6-4	NA	TRBJ1-1	NA	TGTGCCAGCAGGCAAACACCGGGACATTCGAACACTGAAGCTTTCTTT	CASRQTPGHSNTEAFF
TRBV11-2	few	TRBJ2-2	TRBD2	TGTGCCAGCAGCTCACTAGCGGGAGGGGTCGGGGAGCTGTTTTTT	CASSSLAGGVGELFF
TRBV18	NA	TRBJ2-1	NA	TGTGCCAGCTCACCATTTGGGCGGGGTTACAATGAGCAGTTCTTC	CASSPFGRGYNEQFF
TRBV19	once	TRBJ1-1	NA	TGTGCCAGTAGTATAGCCCTAAGTACAGGGAACACTGAAGCTTTCTTT	CASSIALSTGNTEAFF
TRBV4-1	NA	TRBJ2-1	TRBD2	TGCGCCAGCAGCCAAGACCTTAGCGGGAGCTCCTACAATGAGCAGTTCTTC	CASSQDLSGSSYNEQFF
TRBV19	once	TRBJ2-1	NA	TGTGCCAGTAGTACGACAGGACTTCTAATTTACAATGAGCAGTTCTTC	CASSTTGLLIYNEQFF
TRBV6-5	NA	TRBJ1-3	NA	TGTGCCAGCAGTTCGAGCAGGGGTCTCTCTGGAAACACCATATATTTT	CASSSSRGLSGNTIYF
TRBV7-3	NA	TRBJ2-2	NA	TGTGCCAGCAGCCCGGGACTCCAGAACACCGGGGAGCTGTTTTTT	CASSPGLQNTGELFF
TRBV7-2	NA	TRBJ2-3	TRBD2	TGTGCCAGCAGCTCGGGACTAGCGGGAGATACGCAGTATTTT	CASSSGLAGDTQYF
TRBV7-9	NA	TRBJ1-1	NA	TGTTCCACTGGACACGCGAACACTGAAGCTTTCTTT	CSTGHANTEAFF
TRBV5-1	few	TRBJ1-2	TRBD1	TGCGCCAGCAGCTCGGGGGGACAGGGTTATGGCTACACCTTC	CASSSGGQGYGYTF
TRBV10-3	NA	TRBJ1-1	NA	TGTGCCATCAGCCGGTCACCGGGCACTGAAGCTTTCTTT	CAISRSPGTEAFF
TRBV19	NA	TRBJ2-3	NA	TGTGCCACCAAAGAGGGAAGCACAGATACGCAGTATTTT	CATKEGSTDTQYF
TRBV9	NA	TRBJ2-3	NA	TGTGCCAGCAGCGTAGTGGGGGGGGGCCCAGATACGCAGTATTTT	CASSVVGGGPDTQYF
TRBV6-4	once	TRBJ1-1	NA	TGTGCCAGCAGACAGGGAAGGGGCACTGAAGCTTTCTTT	CASRQGRGTEAFF
TRBV27	NA	TRBJ2-4	TRBD1	TGTGCCAGACCAGCACTGGACAGGGAAACTAACAGTCCTCTAGCCAAAAACATTCAGTACTTC	CARPALDRETNSPLAKNIQYF
TRBV27	NA	TRBJ1-5	NA	TGTGCCAGCAGTTTAGGGGCAGGACCCAATCAGCCCCAGCATTTT	CASSLGAGPNQPQHF
TRBV5-5	NA	TRBJ2-5	TRBD2	TGTGCCAGCAACTATAAACTAGCGGTCCAAGAGACCCAGTACTTC	CASNYKLAVQETQYF
TRBV5-1	NA	TRBJ2-3	TRBD1	TGCGCCAGCAGCTTGGATGGTTCAGGGGGCGCGGATACGCAGTATTTT	CASSLDGSGGADTQYF
TRBV14	NA	TRBJ1-5	NA	TGTGCCAGCAGCCAAGTGGGCTTGGGTCAGCCCCAGCATTTT	CASSQVGLGQPQHF
TRBV19	NA	TRBJ2-7	TRBD1	TGTGCCAGTACCCACGGGACAGGGGATTTCTACGAGCAGTACTTC	CASTHGTGDFYEQYF